What follows is one T cell receptor beta chain and its context. Its cognate antigen is unknown. The data stem from a study of T cell responses to AZD1222 COVID-19 vaccine. Broader study findings: The sample set comprised mostly white British donors with more females, and clonal diversity was possibly underestimated.

The CDR3 has 15 amino acids. The V gene's germline CDR1 is LGHNA and CDR2 YNFKEQ. J was trimmed by 7 bases and V by 0 bases; bases with no gene match: 3. Sequencing was performed with immunoSEQ multiplex PCR; in TCRdb, only in-frame clones are kept and a portion is missing. The sample records roughly 120,000 clones, about 91% being singletons. The sequence was obtained from an adult in good health. The source was peripheral blood, collected on day 0 of AZD1222 vaccination. The rearrangement joins TRBV4-2 to TRBJ1-6, with TRBD1 matching 7 bases. The CDR3 sequence: CASSQETGANSPLHF. Written as DNA, the CDR3 is TGTGCCAGCAGCCAAGAAACAGGGGCAAATTCACCCCTCCACTTT.